This T cell receptor (beta chain) was found in a study of T cells expressing NK-cell markers. No DNA is given; TCRdb re-called the 5' RACE reads and lists each CDR3 protein once. The sample data list about 550,000 distinct CDR3 sequences. Sequenced material: blood T cells: a sorted CD56 or NKG2C T cell subset, CD4+ or CD8+ T cells, or bulk PBMC T cells (not recorded which). This receptor was obtained from a man aged 18 to 30 in good health.

This CDR3 reads CASRGLAHTDTQYF. The rearrangement links TRBV7-6 to TRBJ2-3; lacking DNA, the TRBD2 call made by TCRdb goes unchecked. CDR3 size: 14 residues. CDR1 is SGHVS and CDR2 is FNYEAQ in the germline V gene.